Presented here are 23 T cell receptor beta chains from one specimen sequenced in a study of cytomegalovirus exposure and HLA in healthy donors. Repertoires were generated with immunoSEQ multiplex PCR, while TCRdb's copy carries only in-frame clones and drops some. The table has about 280,000 clones, roughly 90% seen once; the top ten hold approximately 0.9%. The sample was PBMCs. These receptors all stem from a woman younger than 30 in good health and CMV-seronegative.

CDR3 in amino acids: CSAQGGYEQYF. CDR3 DNA sequence: TGCAGTGCACAGGGGGGCTACGAGCAGTACTTC. This rearrangement joins TRBV20-1 to TRBJ2-7, with TRBD1 matching over 8 bases. CDR1 and CDR2 (germline): DFQATT, SNEGSKA (reference sequence). The CDR3 has 11 amino acids. V lost 6 bases and J lost 3; bases outside the gene matches: 1.

V usage is TRBV6-4 and J usage is TRBJ2-2; 11 bases are shared with TRBD2. V trimming: 7 bases; J trimming: 3 bases; junction bases outside the gene matches: 1. Germline CDR1 and CDR2: MRHNA and SNTAGT. The CDR3 covers 14 residues. CDR3 amino acids: CASKLAGDTGELFF. The CDR3 DNA reads TGTGCCAGCAAACTAGCGGGAGACACCGGGGAGCTGTTTTTT.

The V and J genes are TRBV6-1 and TRBJ1-2; TRBD1 aligns across 9 bases. The germline CDR1 and CDR2 sequences are MNHNS and SASEGT. The CDR3 sequence is 14 residues long. V gave up 3 bases and J gave up 4 bases; unmatched junction bases: 3. The CDR3 DNA sequence: TGTGCCAGCAGTGAGGGGGGACAGGGCTATGGCTACACCTTC. Translated, it gives CASSEGGQGYGYTF.

The chain uses TRBV6-4 and TRBJ2-5, with 9 bases matching TRBD2. V shed 3 bases and J 5 bases; nucleotides not matched to a gene: 16. This CDR3 contains 18 residues. From germline, CDR1 is MRHNA and CDR2 SNTAGT. The CDR3, as DNA: TGTGCCAGCAGTGAAGCTAGCGGGATAGGAAAAGGTTGGGAGACCCAGTACTTC. Encoded protein: CASSEASGIGKGWETQYF.

This clone came up once. The rearrangement uses TRBV2 and TRBJ2-1, with 8 nucleotides matching TRBD2. This CDR3 region has 16 residues. J lost 3 bases, V lost 5 bases, and 9 bases had no gene match. CDR1 and CDR2 from the germline V gene are SNHLY and FYNNEI. CDR3 residues: CASSPPSRGDYNEQFF. DNA for the CDR3: TGTGCCAGCAGTCCTCCGTCGCGGGGGGACTACAATGAGCAGTTCTTC.

CDR3 DNA sequence: TGTGCCAGCAGCCAAGATCCGACGGGAATTGGGGACACTGAAGCTTTCTTT. Translated: CASSQDPTGIGDTEAFF. The genes are TRBV14 and TRBJ1-1; D ambiguous. CDR1 SGHDN and CDR2 FVKESK come from the germline V gene. The V end was cut by 0 bases, the J end by 3 bases, with 17 bases between. CDR3 size: 17 residues.

The rearrangement uses TRBV7-9 and TRBJ1-2; a possible D gene is TRBD1 (6 bases). The V gene's germline CDR1 is SEHNR and CDR2 FQNEAQ (reference sequence). This CDR3 region has 16 residues. Trimming took off 4 bases at V and 4 bases at J, with 19 bases between the two ends. CDR3 sequence reads: CASSSLGGGLGYGYTF. For the CDR3, the DNA is TGTGCCAGCAGCTCCCTCGGGGGGGGCCTAGGCTATGGCTACACCTTC.

J is TRBJ2-1 and V is TRBV10-2, with 7 bases aligning to TRBD1. Germline V lookup: CDR1 WSHSY, CDR2 SAAADI. This CDR3 spans 16 amino acids. The trim removed 0 bases at V and 0 bases at J, leaving 2 bases unmatched. CDR3 amino acids: CASSESGGPSYNEQFF. CDR3 DNA: TGCGCCAGCAGTGAGTCAGGGGGCCCCTCCTACAATGAGCAGTTCTTC.

The rearrangement links TRBV27 to TRBJ2-7; 9 bases line up with TRBD2. Looked up from germline, CDR1 is MNHEY and CDR2 is SMNVEV (reference sequence). Unmatched junction bases numbered 5, after V lost 2 bases and J lost 3 bases. This CDR3 has 15 residues. CDR3 loop: CASSLIPAGGYEQYF. The CDR3 nucleotides read TGTGCCAGCAGTTTAATCCCAGCGGGAGGCTACGAGCAGTACTTC.

The chain's CDR3 is CASSLASGLAGGREQYF. CDR3 in DNA: TGTGCCAGCAGCTTAGCCTCGGGACTAGCGGGAGGGCGAGAGCAGTACTTC. This chain joins TRBV7-9 and TRBJ2-7; 16 bases align to TRBD2. The CDR3 is 17 residues long. CDR1 is SEHNR, CDR2 FQNEAQ, per germline (reference sequence). The V segment lost 0 bases and the J segment 7 bases; nucleotides outside the gene matches: 6.

The chain employs TRBV15 and TRBJ2-2, with D possibly matching TRBD2 (6 bases). The CDR3 length is 14 residues. V was trimmed by 11 bases and J by 1 base, leaving 14 bases between them. Germline values: CDR1 LNHNV, CDR2 YYDKDF (reference sequence). The CDR3 region has the DNA TGTGCCTCACGTTGGGGGGTGAACACCGGGGAGCTGTTTTTT. Amino acid sequence: CASRWGVNTGELFF.

This chain joins TRBV25-1 and TRBJ2-5; D may be TRBD2 (6 bases). Germline V gene data show CDR1 as MGHDK and CDR2 as SYGVNS. This CDR3 has 14 amino acids. V was clipped by 6 bases and J by 5 bases, with 16 bases between them. The CDR3 loop reads CASSQMGGGETQYF. The CDR3 DNA reads TGTGCCAGCAGCCAAATGGGTGGGGGGGAGACCCAGTACTTC.

This chain uses TRBV7-6 with TRBJ1-3, with 7 bases matching TRBD1. The V gene's germline CDR1 is SGHVS and CDR2 FNYEAQ. With V trimmed by 5 bases and J by 0 bases, 4 bases remained unmatched. The CDR3 consists of 15 residues. CDR3 loop: CASSVGTVSGNTIYF. CDR3 nucleotide sequence: TGTGCCAGCAGCGTCGGGACAGTCTCTGGAAACACCATATATTTT. Full variable domain (rest looked up from reference TRBV7-6 and TRBJ1-3): GAGVSQSPRYKVTKRGQDVALRCDPISGHVSLYWYRQALGQGPEFLTYFNYEAQQDKSGLPNDRFSAERPEGSISTLTIQRTEQRDSAMYRCASSVGTVSGNTIYFGEGSWLTVV.

V usage is TRBV4-1 and J usage is TRBJ2-2; D is possibly TRBD1 (5 bases). The CDR3 loop spans 14 amino acids. Germline assignment: CDR1 MGHRA and CDR2 YSYEKL. The V and J ends lost 2 bases and 6 bases respectively, with 10 bases between them. CDR3 DNA sequence: TGCGCCAGCAGCCAACCTCTAGGGGCCGGGGAGCTGTTTTTT. Protein sequence: CASSQPLGAGELFF.

This sequence joins TRBV27 and TRBJ2-4; D is perhaps TRBD2 (5 bases). CDR1 is MNHEY, CDR2 SMNVEV, per germline (reference sequence). The CDR3 covers 15 residues. Trimming pared 0 bases from V and 7 bases from J, leaving 13 bases between. CDR3 loop: CASSLSWSAANIQYF. The CDR3, as DNA: TGTGCCAGCAGTTTATCGTGGTCAGCGGCGAACATTCAGTACTTC.

The V and J genes are TRBV30 and TRBJ2-3; possible D gene TRBD1, 6 bases. This CDR3 region has 13 residues. Germline V gives CDR1 GTSNPN, CDR2 SVGIG (reference sequence). With 0 bases removed from V and 4 bases from J, the gap between germline ends came to 8 bases. CDR3 nucleotide sequence: TGTGCCTGGAGTGTGGCAGGGGCAGATACGCAGTATTTT. This sequence encodes CAWSVAGADTQYF.

The chain combines TRBV27 with TRBJ1-2; possibly TRBD1 for D (5 bases). The CDR3 consists of 13 residues. V was shortened by 5 bases and J by 3 bases, with 10 bases between the two germline ends. Germline loops: CDR1 MNHEY, CDR2 SMNVEV (reference sequence). The CDR3: CASSPRGYYGYTF. The DNA for the CDR3 is TGTGCCAGCAGTCCACGGGGGTACTATGGCTACACCTTC.

This sequence joins TRBV15 and TRBJ1-2; no definite D call. CDR3 size: 15 residues. V was clipped by 4 bases and J by 4 bases, with 16 bases between them. CDR1 LNHNV and CDR2 YYDKDF come from the germline V gene (reference sequence). The CDR3 bases are TGTGCCACCAGCACCGAGCGTGCGGAGTCCTATGGCTACACCTTC. This gives the protein CATSTERAESYGYTF.

The chain is built from TRBV19 and TRBJ2-3, with TRBD1 matching over 9 bases. CDR3 length: 15 residues. Germline-derived CDR1 and CDR2 are LNHDA and SQIVND (reference sequence). Germline trimming cut 5 bases from V and 6 bases from J; bases unmatched to any gene: 9. CDR3 nucleotide sequence: TGTGCCAGTAGTTCCGTGAGGGACAGGGTCGATACGCAGTATTTT. It specifies CASSSVRDRVDTQYF.

The CDR3 sequence is CASSLRGTATPTQYF. The CDR3, as DNA: TGTGCCAGCAGCCTCCGAGGGACAGCGACGCCCACGCAGTATTTT. This sequence joins TRBV9 and TRBJ2-3; 7 bases agree with TRBD1. Germline V CDR1 and CDR2: SGDLS, YYNGEE. There are 15 residues in the CDR3. With V trimmed by 4 bases and J by 9 bases, 14 bases remained unmatched.

This clone appeared a few times. V gene TRBV10-3 combines with J gene TRBJ1-1, with TRBD1 identical over 10 bases. The J segment lost 3 bases and the V segment lost 6 bases, leaving 4 bases of the junction unmatched. Germline loops: CDR1 ENHRY, CDR2 SYGVKD. The length of the CDR3 is 14 residues. The CDR3 DNA is TGTGCCATCAGAAGAGACAGGGGGCACACTGAAGCTTTCTTT. Translated: CAIRRDRGHTEAFF.

The J gene is TRBJ2-1, the V gene TRBV25-1; tentatively, D is TRBD2 (6 bases). CDR1 MGHDK and CDR2 SYGVNS come from the germline V gene. Trimming cost V 1 base and J 0 bases, with 13 bases left between them. This CDR3 is built from 17 residues. The CDR3 nucleotides are TGTGCCAGCAGTGAATTAGGGGTCGGGAGCTCCTACAATGAGCAGTTCTTC. This sequence encodes CASSELGVGSSYNEQFF.

This clone was found once. The chain couples TRBV7-9 to TRBJ2-5, with 7 bases matching TRBD1. The ends lost 7 bases at V and 7 bases at J; junction bases unmatched: 9. The CDR3 covers 13 residues. The V gene's germline CDR1 is SEHNR and CDR2 FQNEAQ (reference sequence). The CDR3 DNA reads as TGTGCCAGCATCCACGACAGGGAAGGGACCCAGTACTTC. Its translation is CASIHDREGTQYF.